This T cell receptor beta chain comes out of a study of blood T cell repertoires in COVID-19. For the study at large: Collection of acute and convalescent COVID-19 samples took place in the United States, Italy and Spain. T cells, B-cell-depleted T cells, or PBMCs provided the cDNA or gDNA that served as material.

V lost 4 bases and J 7 bases, leaving 11 bases between the germline ends. The CDR3 is 13 residues long. Germline CDR1 is SGHVS and CDR2 is FQNEAQ. Per the original methods: Reference gene primer amplification in the assay estimated nucleated cell counts. Data came from immunoSEQ multiplex PCR; TCRdb stores just in-frame clones and leaves some out. That table furnishes V, J and clone size, whereas the DNA furnished D and trimming. The sample includes about 300,000 clones, around 89% of them seen just once. The chain carries TRBV7-8 and TRBJ1-5; D gene unclear. The origin of this receptor is a woman in her 30s who had recovered from COVID-19. The sample was peripheral blood. The CDR3 region is CASSYRVGQPQHF. The CDR3 DNA follows: TGTGCCAGCAGCTATCGGGTTGGACAGCCCCAGCATTTT.